These 26 T cell receptor beta chains were sequenced from one sample in a study of cytomegalovirus exposure and HLA in healthy donors. The PCR used 60 Vbeta and 13 Jbeta primers. The data were produced by immunoSEQ multiplex PCR, yet TCRdb's version contains in-frame clones alone and is incomplete. The data hold 100,000 to 150,000 clones, with about 78% observed a single time. The sequencing input was PBMCs. The receptors were sampled from a human donor in good health.

In this sample, this clone turned up a few times. The genes are TRBV2 and TRBJ2-5; D not certain. Germline V CDR1 and CDR2: SNHLY, FYNNEI. The CDR3 contains 10 residues. Trimming shortened V by 6 bases and J by 7 bases, and 6 bases separated the two germline ends. The chain's CDR3 is CASSPGTQYF. Written as DNA, the CDR3 is TGTGCCAGCAGCCCGGGGACCCAGTACTTC.

This clone was seen a few times. The V call is TRBV27, the J call TRBJ2-3; 12 nucleotides match TRBD2. With 5 bases clipped from V and 0 bases from J, the junction kept 12 bases outside the gene matches. Germline V CDR1 and CDR2: MNHEY, SMNVEV (reference sequence). This CDR3 region has 19 residues. The CDR3 loop reads CASSNLGLAGYQSTDTQYF. CDR3 DNA sequence: TGTGCCAGCAGTAACCTGGGACTAGCGGGTTATCAAAGCACAGATACGCAGTATTTT.

The chain links TRBV7-2 to TRBJ2-7; 8 nucleotides align to TRBD1. The J segment lost 2 bases and the V segment lost 4 bases, leaving 4 bases of the junction unmatched. Germline CDR1 SGHTA, CDR2 FQGNSA. This CDR3 contains 14 residues. CDR3: CASSSGGLTYEQYF. As DNA, the CDR3 is TGTGCCAGCAGCTCAGGGGGCCTCACCTACGAGCAGTACTTC.

This clone was seen a handful of times. This chain connects TRBV7-3 to TRBJ1-6, with a weak D call TRBD1 (5 bases). Between the trimmed V and J ends, which lost 2 bases and 8 bases, there was a span of 16 bases. CDR1 SGHTA and CDR2 FQGTGA come from the germline V gene. The CDR3 is 16 residues long. CDR3 sequence: CASSLWGPGGDSPLHF. The CDR3 DNA sequence: TGTGCCAGCAGCTTATGGGGCCCCGGTGGAGATTCACCCCTCCACTTT.

This sequence joins TRBV6-5 and TRBJ2-3; D not certain. CDR3 length: 16 amino acids. Trimming took 0 bases from V and 0 from J, leaving 10 bases between them. CDR1 is MNHEY, CDR2 SVGAGI, per germline. This CDR3 reads CASSYSVFGSTDTQYF. The CDR3 region has the DNA TGTGCCAGCAGTTACTCGGTCTTCGGGAGCACAGATACGCAGTATTTT.

This sequence joins TRBV28 and TRBJ1-6, with 7 positions matching TRBD1. With V trimmed by 2 bases and J by 9 bases, 16 bases remained unmatched. Germline V gene sequence: CDR1 MDHEN, CDR2 SYDVKM. This CDR3 is 18 amino acids long. In DNA, the CDR3 is TGTGCCAGCAGTTTACTCAGGGGGAGCGGAACAGGGAGTTCACCCCTCCACTTT. Amino acid sequence: CASSLLRGSGTGSSPLHF.

This rearrangement joins TRBV28 to TRBJ1-1, with 11 bases that match TRBD1. The CDR3 spans 17 residues. Germline CDR1 is MDHEN and CDR2 is SYDVKM. V shed 2 bases, J shed 1 base, and the junction held 6 bases outside the gene matches. CDR3 in DNA: TGTGCCAGCAGTTTACCGGACAGGGGGCTAGGGAACACTGAAGCTTTCTTT. It encodes CASSLPDRGLGNTEAFF.

This clone was found a few times. The V call is TRBV6-5, the J call TRBJ1-6, with D hard to call. V lost 3 bases and J lost 10, with 19 bases in between. The V gene's germline CDR1 is MNHEY and CDR2 SVGAGI. This CDR3 is built from 16 residues. For the CDR3, the DNA is TGTGCCAGCAGTTATGGTTCTCGGGGATTTCTCTCACCCCTCCACTTT. This codes for CASSYGSRGFLSPLHF.

The V gene is TRBV28, the J gene TRBJ1-1, with D uncertain. This CDR3 region has 12 residues. V was cut by 6 bases and J by 3 bases, with 8 bases left in between. Per the germline V gene, CDR1 is MDHEN and CDR2 is SYDVKM. Written as DNA, the CDR3 is TGTGCCAGCAGCTCCCTCCACACTGAAGCTTTCTTT. Translating it yields CASSSLHTEAFF.

J is TRBJ2-7 and V is TRBV4-3, with 8 bases aligning to TRBD1. V lost 0 bases to trimming and J lost 3 bases; unmatched junction nucleotides: 7. Germline CDR1 is LGHNA and CDR2 is YSLEER. The CDR3 has 16 residues. The CDR3 loop is CASSQDRSGGSYEQYF. The CDR3 DNA follows: TGCGCCAGCAGCCAAGATCGTTCAGGGGGCAGCTACGAGCAGTACTTC.

This clone came up once. V usage is TRBV7-9 and J usage is TRBJ2-7, with 10 positions matching TRBD1. Trimming removed 2 bases from V and 4 bases from J; junction bases left unmatched: 8. Germline lookup yields CDR1 SEHNR and CDR2 FQNEAQ (reference sequence). This CDR3 is 16 amino acids long. CDR3 sequence: CASSLTTGQGEYEQYF. CDR3 DNA: TGTGCCAGCAGCTTAACTACCGGACAGGGGGAATACGAGCAGTACTTC.

The chain combines TRBV6-4 with TRBJ2-1; 10 bases line up with TRBD2. This CDR3 spans 14 amino acids. Germline CDR1 MRHNA, CDR2 SNTAGT. J was trimmed by 4 bases and V by 5 bases; bases with no gene match: 2. The CDR3 protein is CASSQLAGYNEQFF. Here the CDR3 DNA reads TGTGCCAGCAGTCAACTAGCGGGGTACAATGAGCAGTTCTTC.

The genes are TRBV6-5 and TRBJ2-1, with 7 bases matching TRBD2. This CDR3 comprises 15 residues. The V segment lost 2 bases and the J segment 9 bases; nucleotides outside the gene matches: 10. CDR1 and CDR2 (germline): MNHEY, SVGAGI. The CDR3 bases are TGTGCCAGCAGTTACCTCCAGAGAGGGAGGGGTGAGCAGTTCTTC. Protein product: CASSYLQRGRGEQFF.

V usage is TRBV15 and J usage is TRBJ1-2, with a tentative D call TRBD1 (5 bases). The CDR3 extends over 17 amino acids. The germline V gene has CDR1 LNHNV and CDR2 YYDKDF (reference sequence). Trimming cost V 1 base and J 7 bases, with 22 bases left between them. CDR3 protein: CATSRAGPSGGSGGYTF. The DNA of the CDR3 is TGTGCCACCAGCAGAGCGGGCCCATCGGGGGGTTCCGGTGGCTACACCTTC. Variable domain in full (rest from reference TRBV15 and TRBJ1-2): DAMVIQNPRYQVTQFGKPVTLSCSQTLNHNVMYWYQQKSSQAPKLLFHYYDKDFNNEADTPDNFQSRRPNTSFCFLDIRSPGLGDTAMYLCATSRAGPSGGSGGYTFGSGTRLTVV.

The chain joins TRBV7-3 to TRBJ2-7, with 8 bases that match TRBD1. The V gene end was trimmed by 4 bases and the J gene end by 5 bases; junction bases not matched to a gene: 16. This CDR3 spans 17 amino acids. Germline CDR1 reads SGHTA; CDR2 reads FQGTGA. Here the CDR3 DNA reads TGTGCCAGCAGCTCGTGGACAGGGCCGGGGCCCAGCGACGAGCAGTACTTC. Translated: CASSSWTGPGPSDEQYF.

The chain carries TRBV11-2 and TRBJ1-4; D possibly corresponds to TRBD1 (6 bases). The CDR3 spans 14 residues. In germline, CDR1 is SGHAT, CDR2 FQNNGV. V was trimmed by 5 bases and J by 10 bases, leaving 17 bases between them. CDR3 loop: CASSRDRSLGKLFF. For the CDR3, the DNA is TGTGCCAGCAGCCGAGACAGGTCCCTAGGAAAACTGTTTTTT. Filled out from reference TRBV11-2 and TRBJ1-4, the complete variable domain reads EAGVAQSPRYKIIEKRQSVAFWCNPISGHATLYWYQQILGQGPKLLIQFQNNGVVDDSQLPKDRFSAERLKGVDSTLKIQPAKLEDSAVYLCASSRDRSLGKLFFGSGTQLSVL.

This chain joins TRBV27 and TRBJ1-1, with D unresolved. Germline loops: CDR1 MNHEY, CDR2 SMNVEV (reference sequence). This CDR3 spans 13 amino acids. Trimming removed 2 bases at V and 7 bases at J, with 11 bases between. The CDR3 spells CASSLRRQSEAFF. The DNA for the CDR3 is TGTGCCAGCAGTTTAAGACGACAAAGTGAAGCTTTCTTT.

The chain carries TRBV13 and TRBJ2-7; D may be TRBD2 (7 bases). The germline CDR1 and CDR2 sequences are PRHDT and FYEKMQ (reference sequence). The CDR3 runs to 14 residues. V lost 5 bases and J lost 6, with 17 bases in between. The CDR3 DNA follows: TGTGCCAGCAGCCGCGGACGGGGGGCGGTCGAGCAGTACTTC. This codes for CASSRGRGAVEQYF.

This clone was counted once. The genes are TRBV14 and TRBJ1-2; 7 bases are a match to TRBD1. J lost 1 base, V lost 4 bases, and 3 bases had no gene match. Germline CDR1 reads SGHDN; CDR2 reads FVKESK. This CDR3 has 14 amino acids. The CDR3 sequence: CASSPDRSNYGYTF. CDR3 sequence (DNA): TGTGCCAGCAGCCCGGACAGGAGTAACTATGGCTACACCTTC.

The V call is TRBV6-5, the J call TRBJ1-1; no reliable D call. Germline-derived CDR1 and CDR2 are MNHEY and SVGAGI. The CDR3 length is 15 residues. V was trimmed by 0 bases and J by 7 bases, leaving 15 bases between them. CDR3 bases: TGTGCCAGCAGTTACTCTGGAGTAAACTTCCGTGAAGCTTTCTTT. Translated: CASSYSGVNFREAFF.

This chain connects TRBV7-2 to TRBJ2-3; 7 bases map to TRBD2. V shed 5 bases and J 6 bases; nucleotides not matched to a gene: 2. Germline V gene sequence: CDR1 SGHTA, CDR2 FQGNSA. This CDR3 comprises 12 residues. The CDR3 bases are TGTGCCAGCAGCCGGGGAGGGGATACGCAGTATTTT. Translating it yields CASSRGGDTQYF.

This sequence joins TRBV5-1 and TRBJ2-3, with D possibly TRBD2 on 6 matching bases. The CDR3 spans 14 residues. Trimming left V 4 bases short and J 0 bases short, with 9 bases between. The germline V gene encodes CDR1 SGHRS and CDR2 YFSETQ. CDR3 sequence (DNA): TGCGCCAGCAGCCTGGAGGGGAGCACAGATACGCAGTATTTT. It codes for CASSLEGSTDTQYF.

CDR3 amino acids: CASSSLAETNTDTQYF. The CDR3 region has the DNA TGTGCCAGCAGTTCGCTAGCGGAGACGAACACAGATACGCAGTATTTT. The chain couples TRBV27 to TRBJ2-3; 7 bases match TRBD2. Germline CDR1 MNHEY, CDR2 SMNVEV (reference sequence). The V segment lost 4 bases and the J segment 2 bases; nucleotides outside the gene matches: 9. This CDR3 spans 16 amino acids.

The chain joins TRBV5-6 to TRBJ1-4; TRBD1 aligns across 9 bases. CDR3 size: 17 residues. V was pared by 4 bases and J by 7 bases, with 14 bases of the junction left unmatched. Looked up from germline, CDR1 is SGHDT and CDR2 is YYEEEE. The DNA of the CDR3 is TGTGCCAGCAGCATCGGCGGGACAGGGCGTCCGGGTGAAAAACTGTTTTTT. This codes for CASSIGGTGRPGEKLFF.

The chain joins TRBV15 to TRBJ1-1, with 7 bases that match TRBD1. CDR3 length equals 15 residues. Germline lookup yields CDR1 LNHNV and CDR2 YYDKDF (reference sequence). With 0 bases clipped from V and 3 bases from J, the junction kept 4 bases outside the gene matches. The CDR3 region is CATSRDRDRDTEAFF. DNA for the CDR3: TGTGCCACCAGCAGAGATCGCGACAGGGACACTGAAGCTTTCTTT.

The chain employs TRBV2 and TRBJ2-5, with D perhaps matching TRBD2 (5 bases). This CDR3 region has 13 residues. With 5 bases removed from V and 5 bases from J, the gap between germline ends came to 12 bases. Germline lookup yields CDR1 SNHLY and CDR2 FYNNEI. This CDR3 is CASSSERGETQYF. The CDR3 DNA reads as TGTGCCAGCAGTTCTGAGCGCGGGGAGACCCAGTACTTC.